The present T cell receptor beta chain was sequenced within a study of T cell clusters in autoimmune cytopenias. One tube held mixed TRB-A and TRB-B primer pools for touch-down PCR. TCRdb re-called the multiplex PCR reads and catalogs CDR3 proteins one per entry, DNA excluded. The repertoire table contains fewer than 6,500 distinct CDR3 sequences. Per the germline V gene, CDR1 is MNHEY and CDR2 is SMNVEV (reference sequence). CDR3 length equals 13 residues. TRB amplification used around 0.25 ug of peripheral blood genomic DNA. The same specimen was also included in a second study, on T cell repertoires in aging, cancer and after chemotherapy.

The sequence was obtained from a human donor in good health. The sample taken for sequencing was peripheral blood. The rearrangement uses TRBV27 and TRBJ2-7. CDR3 loop: CASSLIPTYEQYF.